The T cell receptor beta chain under discussion was sequenced for a study of response to subunit inactivated influenza vaccine (dated by TCRdb to the late 2010s). Broadly, across the study: The study used deep quantitative T cell receptor repertoire profiling to track responses to a trivalent subunit inactivated influenza vaccine.

The library relied on RT-PCR. Sequencer: Illumina HiSeq 2500. Clones were called with MiXCR by TCRdb after fastp trimmed the public reads at Q25, and only in-frame beta chains were retained. When rows share a CDR3 protein, they turn into one entry using the most common DNA and genes. Recorded for this sample are about 620,000 distinct CDR3 sequences; roughly 12% of them occurred a single time. The ten largest clones capture about 10% of the sample. The investigation overall reported the following: The authors proposed that each seasonal influenza vaccination may bring in only a limited number of new T cells.

The CDR3 starts with the cysteine, ends with the phenylalanine, and has 12 residues. Only CDR3 DNA remains: 36 bases, in frame from the first base. V was cut back by 0 bases and J by 8 bases, leaving a gap of 7 bases between them. As encoded in the germline V gene, CDR1 is MNHEY while CDR2 is SVGAGI. Concerning this clonotype: The specificity of this receptor is unknown. No base qualities exist here, and no much larger clone lies one base off it.

The V and J segments used are TRBV6-5 and TRBJ1-1; no D gene is confidently identified. The source material was PBMCs from blood, sampled on the day of vaccination. This clonotype was obtained from a man aged 45 to 65 who received an inactivated influenza vaccine. Donor details come from another sample of the same person, matched by shared clones. For the CDR3, the sequence is CASSYSTGEAFF. The nucleotide sequence is given as TGTGCCAGCAGTTACTCGACCGGGGAAGCTTTCTTT.